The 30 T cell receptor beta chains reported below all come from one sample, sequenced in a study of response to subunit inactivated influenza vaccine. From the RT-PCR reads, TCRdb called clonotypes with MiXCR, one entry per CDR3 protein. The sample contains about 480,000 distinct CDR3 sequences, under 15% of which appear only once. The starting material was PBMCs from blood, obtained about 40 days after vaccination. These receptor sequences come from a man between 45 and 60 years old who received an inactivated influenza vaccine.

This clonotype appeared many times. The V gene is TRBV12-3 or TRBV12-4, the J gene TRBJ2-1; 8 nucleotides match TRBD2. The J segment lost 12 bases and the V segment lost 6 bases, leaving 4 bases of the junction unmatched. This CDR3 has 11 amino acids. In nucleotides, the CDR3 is TGTGCCAGCAGCTCAGCGGGAGTGCAGTTCTTC. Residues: CASSSAGVQFF.

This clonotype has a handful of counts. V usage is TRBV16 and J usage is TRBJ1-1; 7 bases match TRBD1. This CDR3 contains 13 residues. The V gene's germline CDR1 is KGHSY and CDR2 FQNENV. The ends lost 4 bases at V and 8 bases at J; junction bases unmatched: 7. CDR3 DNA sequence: TGTGCCAGCAGCCGGGCGACACAGGGGGAAGCTTTCTTT. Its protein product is CASSRATQGEAFF.

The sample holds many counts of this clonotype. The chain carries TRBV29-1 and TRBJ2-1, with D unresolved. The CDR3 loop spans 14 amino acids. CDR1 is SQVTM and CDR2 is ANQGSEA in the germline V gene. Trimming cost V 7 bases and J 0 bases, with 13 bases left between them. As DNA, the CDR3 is TGCAGCGCTCAACTTCAGAGCTCCTACAATGAGCAGTTCTTC. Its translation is CSAQLQSSYNEQFF.

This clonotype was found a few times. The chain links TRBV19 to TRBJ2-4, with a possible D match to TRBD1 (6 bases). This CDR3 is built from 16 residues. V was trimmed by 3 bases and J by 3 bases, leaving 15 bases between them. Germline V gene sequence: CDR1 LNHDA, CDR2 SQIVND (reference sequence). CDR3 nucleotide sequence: TGTGCCAGTAGTATCTACAGGGAAATGGGCAAAAACATTCAGTACTTC. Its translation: CASSIYREMGKNIQYF. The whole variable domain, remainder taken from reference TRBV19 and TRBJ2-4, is DGGITQSPKYLFRKEGQNVTLSCEQNLNHDAMYWYRQDPGQGLRLIYYSQIVNDFQKGDIAEGYSVSREKKESFPLTVTSAQKNPTAFYLCASSIYREMGKNIQYFGAGTRLSVL.

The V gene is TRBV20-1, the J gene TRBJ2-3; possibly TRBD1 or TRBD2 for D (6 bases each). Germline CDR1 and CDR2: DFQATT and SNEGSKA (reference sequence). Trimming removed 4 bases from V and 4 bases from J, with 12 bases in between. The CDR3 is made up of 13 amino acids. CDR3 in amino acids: CSATEGDPDTQYF. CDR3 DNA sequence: TGCAGTGCTACGGAGGGGGACCCAGATACGCAGTATTTT.

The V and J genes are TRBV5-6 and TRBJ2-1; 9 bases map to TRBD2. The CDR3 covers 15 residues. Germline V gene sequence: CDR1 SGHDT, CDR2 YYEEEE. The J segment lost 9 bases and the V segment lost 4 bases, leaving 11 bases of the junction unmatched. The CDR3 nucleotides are TGTGCCAGCAGCGAACTAGCGGGTCCGGAGGGTGAGCAGTTCTTC. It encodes CASSELAGPEGEQFF.

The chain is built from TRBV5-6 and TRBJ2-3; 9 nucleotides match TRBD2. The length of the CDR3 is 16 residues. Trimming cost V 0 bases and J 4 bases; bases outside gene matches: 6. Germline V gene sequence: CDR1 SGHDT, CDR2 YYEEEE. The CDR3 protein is CASSLERGLAADTQYF. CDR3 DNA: TGTGCCAGCAGCTTGGAACGGGGACTAGCCGCAGATACGCAGTATTTT.

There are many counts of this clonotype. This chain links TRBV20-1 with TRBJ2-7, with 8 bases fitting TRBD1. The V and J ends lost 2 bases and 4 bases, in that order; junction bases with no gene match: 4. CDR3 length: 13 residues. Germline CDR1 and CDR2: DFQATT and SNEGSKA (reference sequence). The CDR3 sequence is CSARQGAGYEQYF. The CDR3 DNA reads TGCAGTGCTAGACAGGGGGCAGGTTACGAGCAGTACTTC.

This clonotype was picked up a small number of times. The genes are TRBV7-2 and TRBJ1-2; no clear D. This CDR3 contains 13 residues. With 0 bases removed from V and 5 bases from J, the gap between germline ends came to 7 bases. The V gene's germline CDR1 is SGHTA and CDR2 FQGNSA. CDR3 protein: CASSLAPAYGYTF. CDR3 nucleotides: TGTGCCAGCAGCTTAGCCCCCGCTTATGGCTACACCTTC.

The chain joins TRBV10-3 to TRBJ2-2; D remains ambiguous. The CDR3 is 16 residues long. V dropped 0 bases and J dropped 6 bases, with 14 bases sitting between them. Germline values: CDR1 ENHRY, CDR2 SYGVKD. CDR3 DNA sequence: TGTGCCATCAGTGAGTCGAGTACTGGGAAGGCCGGGGAGCTGTTTTTT. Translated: CAISESSTGKAGELFF.

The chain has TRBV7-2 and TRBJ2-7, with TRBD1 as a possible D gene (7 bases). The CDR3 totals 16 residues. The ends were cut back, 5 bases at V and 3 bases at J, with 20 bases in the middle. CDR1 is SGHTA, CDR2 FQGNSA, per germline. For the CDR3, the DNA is TGTGCCAGCAGCAGACAGGGAGGAGGAGGAGGCTACGAGCAGTACTTC. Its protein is CASSRQGGGGGYEQYF.

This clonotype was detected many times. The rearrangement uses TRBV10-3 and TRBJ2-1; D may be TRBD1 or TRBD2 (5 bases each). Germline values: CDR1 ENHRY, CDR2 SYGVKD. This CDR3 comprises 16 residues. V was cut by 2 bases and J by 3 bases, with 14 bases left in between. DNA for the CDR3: TGTGCCATCAGTGAGGGGTCCGGGACGTACTACAATGAGCAGTTCTTC. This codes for CAISEGSGTYYNEQFF.

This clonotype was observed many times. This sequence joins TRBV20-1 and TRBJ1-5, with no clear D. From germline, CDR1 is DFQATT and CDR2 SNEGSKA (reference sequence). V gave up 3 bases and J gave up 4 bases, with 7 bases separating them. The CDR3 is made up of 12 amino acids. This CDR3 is CSASRENQPQHF. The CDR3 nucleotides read TGCAGTGCTAGTAGAGAAAATCAGCCCCAGCATTTT.

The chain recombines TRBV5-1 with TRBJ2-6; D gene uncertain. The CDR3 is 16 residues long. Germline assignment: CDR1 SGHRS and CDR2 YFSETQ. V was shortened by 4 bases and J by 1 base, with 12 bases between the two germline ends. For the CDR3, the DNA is TGCGCCAGCAGCCTCCTCTACTCTTCTGGGGCCAACGTCCTGACTTTC. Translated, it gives CASSLLYSSGANVLTF.

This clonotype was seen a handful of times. CDR3 DNA sequence: TGCAGTGCTCGGGGGGGACGCTACGAGCAGTACTTC. This translates into CSARGGRYEQYF. V gene TRBV20-1 combines with J gene TRBJ2-7; 8 bases map to TRBD2. The CDR3 contains 12 residues. Germline V gene sequence: CDR1 DFQATT, CDR2 SNEGSKA (reference sequence). Germline trimming cut 5 bases from V and 3 bases from J; bases unmatched to any gene: 3.

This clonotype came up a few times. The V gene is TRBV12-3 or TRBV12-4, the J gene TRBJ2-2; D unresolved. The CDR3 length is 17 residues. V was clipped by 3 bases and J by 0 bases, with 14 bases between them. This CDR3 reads CASSFKGNSANTGELFF. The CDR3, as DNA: TGTGCCAGCAGTTTTAAGGGAAACTCTGCGAACACCGGGGAGCTGTTTTTT.

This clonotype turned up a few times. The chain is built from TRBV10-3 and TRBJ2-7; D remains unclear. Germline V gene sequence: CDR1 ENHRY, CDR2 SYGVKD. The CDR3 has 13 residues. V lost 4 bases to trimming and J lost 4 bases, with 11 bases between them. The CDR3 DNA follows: TGTGCCATCAGTGCTGGCAGGTTTTACGAGCAGTACTTC. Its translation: CAISAGRFYEQYF.

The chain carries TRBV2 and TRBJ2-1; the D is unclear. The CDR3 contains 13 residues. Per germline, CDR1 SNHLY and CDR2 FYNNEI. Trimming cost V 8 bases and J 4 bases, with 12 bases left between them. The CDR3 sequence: CASLDPAYNEQFF. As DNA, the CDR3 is TGTGCCAGCTTGGATCCCGCTTACAATGAGCAGTTCTTC.

This chain's CDR3 is CASSSLTSVGTYNEQFF. The CDR3 DNA reads TGTGCCAGTAGTAGCCTTACTAGCGTGGGGACGTACAATGAGCAGTTCTTC. The rearrangement joins TRBV19 to TRBJ2-1; TRBD2 matches at 7 bases. Trimming at V came to 4 bases and at J to 4 bases, leaving 13 bases not matched to a gene. In germline, CDR1 is LNHDA, CDR2 SQIVND (reference sequence). This CDR3 comprises 17 residues.

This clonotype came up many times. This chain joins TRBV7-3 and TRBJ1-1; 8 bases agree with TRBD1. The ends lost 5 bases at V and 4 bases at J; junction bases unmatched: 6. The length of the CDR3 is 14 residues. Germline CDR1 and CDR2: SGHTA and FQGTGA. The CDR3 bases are TGTGCCAGCAGCCAACAGGGGGGGGGCACTGAAGCTTTCTTT. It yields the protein CASSQQGGGTEAFF. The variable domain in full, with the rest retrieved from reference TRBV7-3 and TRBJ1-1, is GAGVSQTPSNKVTEKGKYVELRCDPISGHTALYWYRQSLGQGPEFLIYFQGTGAADDSGLPNDRFFAVRPEGSVSTLKIQRTERGDSAVYLCASSQQGGGTEAFFGQGTRLTVV.

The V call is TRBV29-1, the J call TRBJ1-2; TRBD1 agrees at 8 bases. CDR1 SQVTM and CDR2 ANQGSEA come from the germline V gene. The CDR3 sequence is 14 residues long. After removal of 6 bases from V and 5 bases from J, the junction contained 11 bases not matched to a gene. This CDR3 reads CSVSPRGQQYGYTF. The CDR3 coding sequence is TGCAGCGTATCTCCCAGGGGGCAACAGTATGGCTACACCTTC.

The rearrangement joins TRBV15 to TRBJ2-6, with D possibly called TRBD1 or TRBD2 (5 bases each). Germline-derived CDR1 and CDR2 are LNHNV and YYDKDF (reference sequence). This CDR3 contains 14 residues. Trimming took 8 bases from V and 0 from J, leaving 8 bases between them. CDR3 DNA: TGTGCCACCGGGGGTGTCTCTGGGGCCAACGTCCTGACTTTC. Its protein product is CATGGVSGANVLTF.

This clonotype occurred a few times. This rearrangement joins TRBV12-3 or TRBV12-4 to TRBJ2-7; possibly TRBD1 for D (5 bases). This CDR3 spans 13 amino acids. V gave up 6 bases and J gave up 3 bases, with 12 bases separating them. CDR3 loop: CASSPGHVYEQYF. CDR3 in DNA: TGTGCCAGCAGCCCCGGACACGTCTACGAGCAGTACTTC.

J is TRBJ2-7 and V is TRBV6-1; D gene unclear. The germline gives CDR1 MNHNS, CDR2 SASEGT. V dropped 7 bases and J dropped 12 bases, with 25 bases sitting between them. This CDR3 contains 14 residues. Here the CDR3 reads CASTPTTKTPGWYF. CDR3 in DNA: TGTGCCAGCACCCCGACAACGAAAACTCCTGGTTGGTACTTC.

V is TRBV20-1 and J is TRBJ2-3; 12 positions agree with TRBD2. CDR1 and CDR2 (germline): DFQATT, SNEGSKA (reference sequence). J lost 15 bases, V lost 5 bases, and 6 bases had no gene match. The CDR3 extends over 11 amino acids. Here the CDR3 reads CSALLAGGLYF. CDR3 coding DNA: TGCAGTGCTCTGCTAGCGGGAGGGCTTTATTTT.

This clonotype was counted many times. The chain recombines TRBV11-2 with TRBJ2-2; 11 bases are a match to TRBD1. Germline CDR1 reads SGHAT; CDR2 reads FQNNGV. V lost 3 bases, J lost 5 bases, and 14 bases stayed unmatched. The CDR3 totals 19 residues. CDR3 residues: CASSFLRTGGKSRTGELFF. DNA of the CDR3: TGTGCCAGCAGCTTTCTAAGGACAGGGGGCAAATCGAGGACCGGGGAGCTGTTTTTT. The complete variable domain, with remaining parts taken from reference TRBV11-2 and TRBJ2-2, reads EAGVAQSPRYKIIEKRQSVAFWCNPISGHATLYWYQQILGQGPKLLIQFQNNGVVDDSQLPKDRFSAERLKGVDSTLKIQPAKLEDSAVYLCASSFLRTGGKSRTGELFFGEGSRLTVL.

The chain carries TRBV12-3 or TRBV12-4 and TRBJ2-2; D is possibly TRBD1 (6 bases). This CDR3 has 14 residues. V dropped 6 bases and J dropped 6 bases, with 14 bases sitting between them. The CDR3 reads CASRRTVSPGELFF. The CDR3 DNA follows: TGTGCCAGCAGGAGGACAGTTTCTCCCGGGGAGCTGTTTTTT.

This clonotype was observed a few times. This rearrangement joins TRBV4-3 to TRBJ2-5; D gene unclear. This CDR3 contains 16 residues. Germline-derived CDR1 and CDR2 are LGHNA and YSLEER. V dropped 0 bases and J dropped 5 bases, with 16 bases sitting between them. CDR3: CASSQDLLVAWETQYF. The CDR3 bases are TGCGCCAGCAGCCAAGATCTACTTGTAGCTTGGGAGACCCAGTACTTC.

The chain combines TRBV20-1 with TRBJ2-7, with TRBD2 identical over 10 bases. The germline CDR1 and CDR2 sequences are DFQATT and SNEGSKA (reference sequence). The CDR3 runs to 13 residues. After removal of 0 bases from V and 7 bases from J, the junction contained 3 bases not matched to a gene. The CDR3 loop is CSARDKLAGEQYF. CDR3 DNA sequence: TGCAGTGCTAGAGATAAACTAGCGGGGGAGCAGTACTTC.

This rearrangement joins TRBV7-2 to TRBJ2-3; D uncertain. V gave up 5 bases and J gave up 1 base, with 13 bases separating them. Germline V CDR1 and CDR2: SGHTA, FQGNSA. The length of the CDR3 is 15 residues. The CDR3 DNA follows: TGTGCCAGCAGCCGCCGTACCGGAGGCACAGATACGCAGTATTTT. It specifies CASSRRTGGTDTQYF.